These 31 T cell receptor beta chains were sequenced from one sample in a study of T cells in Graves' hyperthyroidism and ophthalmopathy. The TCR beta CDR3 regions underwent amplification using RNA transcripts as the source. The HTBI primer set was used in a first-round RT-PCR of the TCR CDR3. TCRdb passed the multiplex PCR reads through MiXCR, listing each CDR3 protein once. The sample carries roughly 700,000 distinct CDR3 sequences, approximately 15% recorded once. Sequences were obtained from blood. All receptors come from a man in his fifties with Graves' hyperthyroidism.

This clonotype was seen only a few times. The conserved final phenylalanine or tryptophan is absent from the CDR3, which likely points to a read error. The CDR3 DNA is TGCAGCGTTGGAAGGGACAGCCCCTACGAGCAGTACTCC. It yields the protein CSVGRDSPYEQYS. The chain has TRBV29-1 and TRBJ2-7, with TRBD1 identical over 7 bases. The CDR3 spans 13 residues. Germline V lookup: CDR1 SQVTM, CDR2 ANQGSEA. After removal of 4 bases from V and 2 bases from J, the junction contained 5 bases not matched to a gene.

The chain is built from TRBV3-1 and TRBJ1-2; 7 bases map to TRBD1. V shed 4 bases, J shed 4 bases, and the junction held 9 bases outside the gene matches. CDR1 and CDR2 from the germline V gene are LGHDT and YNNKEL (reference sequence). The CDR3 runs to 15 residues. The CDR3 region is CASSLQTGPGYGYTF. CDR3 DNA sequence: TGTGCCAGCAGCCTACAGACAGGGCCCGGCTATGGCTACACCTTC. Using reference TRBV3-1 and TRBJ1-2 for the parts outside the CDR3, the full variable domain is DTAVSQTPKYLVTQMGNDKSIKCEQNLGHDTMYWYKQDSKKFLKIMFSYNNKELIINETVPNRFSPKSPDKAHLNLHINSLELGDSAVYFCASSLQTGPGYGYTFGSGTRLTVV.

In this sample, this clonotype turned up many times. The DNA of the CDR3 is TGTGCCAGCAGTAACAACATGAACACTGAAGCTTTCTTT. The encoded protein is CASSNNMNTEAFF. The chain has TRBV28 and TRBJ1-1; no reliable D call. Trimming left V 5 bases short and J 0 bases short, with 7 bases between. The CDR3 has 13 residues. CDR1 MDHEN and CDR2 SYDVKM come from the germline V gene.

The chain uses TRBV6-1 and TRBJ2-7, with 7 nucleotides matching TRBD2. There are 15 residues in the CDR3. The junction had 9 bases not matched to a gene; V was cut back by 7 bases and J by 0 bases. Germline V gene data show CDR1 as MNHNS and CDR2 as SASEGT. The DNA of the CDR3 is TGTGCCAGCACCCCGGTCCTAGCGGACTCCTACGAGCAGTACTTC. Residues: CASTPVLADSYEQYF.

This clonotype showed up just a few times. CDR3 nucleotides: TGCGCCAGCAGTGACAACTCCTACGAGCAGTACTTC. Its translation is CASSDNSYEQYF. The V call is TRBV10-2, the J call TRBJ2-7, with D hard to call. The germline V gene has CDR1 WSHSY and CDR2 SAAADI. The CDR3 totals 12 residues. Trimming left V 3 bases short and J 0 bases short, with 3 bases between.

The chain employs TRBV20-1 and TRBJ2-1; D is ambiguous. The CDR3 extends over 12 amino acids. The ends were cut back, 6 bases at V and 10 bases at J, with 16 bases in the middle. Germline lookup yields CDR1 DFQATT and CDR2 SNEGSKA (reference sequence). CDR3 amino acids: CSAEETLNEQFF. DNA of the CDR3: TGCAGTGCCGAAGAGACTTTGAACGAGCAGTTCTTC.

This clonotype was found many times. This chain joins TRBV24-1 and TRBJ2-1, with 11 bases aligning to TRBD2. The CDR3 is made up of 17 amino acids. Germline V CDR1 and CDR2: KGHDR, SFDVKD. Unmatched junction bases numbered 6, after V lost 4 bases and J lost 2 bases. The CDR3 coding sequence is TGTGCCACCAGTGAACCCGGGACTAGCGGAGCCTACAATGAGCAGTTCTTC. Translation: CATSEPGTSGAYNEQFF.

The sample holds a few counts of this clonotype. The rearrangement joins TRBV4-1 to TRBJ2-7, with 7 bases that match TRBD1. Losses at the gene ends were 3 bases for V and 3 bases for J; bases not matched to a gene: 5. This CDR3 contains 14 residues. Germline V gene sequence: CDR1 MGHRA, CDR2 YSYEKL. The CDR3 spells CASSQIGQVYEQYF. The CDR3 coding sequence is TGCGCCAGCAGCCAGATTGGACAGGTCTACGAGCAGTACTTC.

CDR3 region: CASSLVGHLGSYNEQFF. The CDR3 region has the DNA TGCGCCAGCAGCTTGGTGGGGCACCTGGGCTCCTACAATGAGCAGTTCTTC. V is TRBV5-1 and J is TRBJ2-1, with a possible D match to TRBD1 (5 bases). Trimming removed 0 bases from V and 0 bases from J, with 13 bases in between. The CDR3 runs to 17 residues. Germline CDR1 reads SGHRS; CDR2 reads YFSETQ. The complete variable domain, with remaining parts taken from reference TRBV5-1 and TRBJ2-1, reads KAGVTQTPRYLIKTRGQQVTLSCSPISGHRSVSWYQQTPGQGLQFLFEYFSETQRNKGNFPGRFSGRQFSNSRSEMNVSTLELGDSALYLCASSLVGHLGSYNEQFFGPGTRLTVL.

A few counts support this clonotype. The rearrangement links TRBV29-1 to TRBJ2-1; D possibly matches TRBD1 or TRBD2 (5 bases each). The CDR3 consists of 12 residues. CDR1 is SQVTM and CDR2 is ANQGSEA in the germline V gene. This chain's CDR3 is CGTGAFYNEQFF. CDR3 sequence (DNA): TGCGGGACGGGCGCGTTCTACAATGAGCAGTTCTTC.

This clonotype was recorded a few times. This sequence joins TRBV30 and TRBJ1-6; 11 nucleotides line up with TRBD1. V gave up 4 bases and J gave up 10 bases; unmatched junction bases: 6. The CDR3 is made up of 14 amino acids. CDR1 is GTSNPN and CDR2 is SVGIG in the germline V gene (reference sequence). CDR3: CAWTRDRGNSPLHF. The CDR3 nucleotides are TGTGCCTGGACCCGGGACAGGGGGAACTCACCCCTCCACTTT. The complete variable domain, with remaining parts taken from reference TRBV30 and TRBJ1-6, reads SQTIHQWPATLVQPVGSPLSLECTVEGTSNPNLYWYRQAAGRGLQLLFYSVGIGQISSEVPQNLSASRPQDRQFILSSKKLLLSDSGFYLCAWTRDRGNSPLHFGNGTRLTVT.

Note on this clonotype: Given a much more abundant clone one base away, this may be a read error. This sequence joins TRBV29-1 and TRBJ2-3; 7 nucleotides match TRBD1. CDR1 and CDR2 from the germline V gene are SQVTM and ANQGSEA. The CDR3 sequence is 12 residues long. V shed 5 bases, J shed 5 bases, and the junction held 4 bases outside the gene matches. CDR3 sequence reads: CSVLRQGDTQYF. CDR3 in DNA: TGCAGCGTTCTTAGACAGGGAGATACGCAGTATTTT.

V is TRBV30 and J is TRBJ1-5; D perhaps matches TRBD1 (5 bases). CDR3 length equals 14 residues. V was shortened by 0 bases and J by 5 bases, with 11 bases between the two germline ends. Germline CDR1 is GTSNPN and CDR2 is SVGIG (reference sequence). In DNA, the CDR3 is TGTGCCTGGAGTGTCCGGGGGTTGTATCAGCCCCAGCATTTT. This translates into CAWSVRGLYQPQHF.

This clonotype was observed a few times. This chain connects TRBV20-1 to TRBJ2-1; D uncertain. This CDR3 comprises 14 residues. V shed 3 bases and J shed 0 bases, with 9 bases lying between them. CDR1 is DFQATT and CDR2 is SNEGSKA in the germline V gene (reference sequence). The CDR3 DNA reads TGCAGTGCTAGTCCCCACAGCTCCTACAATGAGCAGTTCTTC. Translated, it gives CSASPHSSYNEQFF.

This clonotype was counted ten times or more. The chain is built from TRBV7-3 and TRBJ2-2; D unresolved. Germline V gene sequence: CDR1 SGHTA, CDR2 FQGTGA. Trimming took 5 bases from V and 3 from J, leaving 7 bases between them. The CDR3 is 13 residues long. CDR3 in amino acids: CASSQTYTGELFF. CDR3 DNA: TGTGCCAGCAGCCAAACGTACACCGGGGAGCTGTTTTTT.

This clonotype was counted many times. V gene TRBV20-1 combines with J gene TRBJ1-4; D remains ambiguous. V dropped 0 bases and J dropped 0 bases, with 11 bases sitting between them. Germline V gives CDR1 DFQATT, CDR2 SNEGSKA (reference sequence). The CDR3 length is 16 residues. CDR3 sequence: CSARDLKFPTNEKLFF. CDR3 sequence (DNA): TGCAGTGCTAGAGATTTGAAGTTCCCAACTAATGAAAAACTGTTTTTT.

V usage is TRBV5-8 and J usage is TRBJ2-1; D is uncertain. Germline V gives CDR1 SGHTS, CDR2 YDEGEE. V dropped 3 bases and J dropped 5 bases, with 9 bases sitting between them. The length of the CDR3 is 13 residues. CDR3 nucleotide sequence: TGTGCCAGCAGCTCCTACAGCGACAATGAGCAGTTCTTC. As protein: CASSSYSDNEQFF. Together with reference TRBV5-8 and TRBJ2-1, the CDR3 gives the full variable domain: EAGVTQSPTHLIKTRGQQATLRCSPISGHTSVYWYQQALGLGLQFLLWYDEGEERNRGNFPPRFSGRQFPNYSSELNVNALELEDSALYLCASSSYSDNEQFFGPGTRLTVL.

This clonotype was counted ten times or more. This sequence joins TRBV28 and TRBJ2-7; the match to TRBD1 covers 7 bases. This CDR3 is 14 amino acids long. Germline lookup yields CDR1 MDHEN and CDR2 SYDVKM. Trimming removed 2 bases from V and 0 bases from J; junction bases left unmatched: 1. CDR3 sequence: CASSLRTGSYEQYF. Written as DNA, the CDR3 is TGTGCCAGCAGTTTAAGGACAGGCTCCTACGAGCAGTACTTC.

The table lists this clonotype with many counts. V is TRBV2 and J is TRBJ1-1; tentative D call: TRBD1 (5 bases). V lost 1 base and J lost 0, with 12 bases in between. The CDR3 spans 16 residues. Germline CDR1 reads SNHLY; CDR2 reads FYNNEI. The CDR3 DNA reads TGTGCCAGCAGTGAAGAGACAGTAAGCATGAACACTGAAGCTTTCTTT. This translates into CASSEETVSMNTEAFF.

This chain joins TRBV20-1 and TRBJ2-1; 7 nucleotides line up with TRBD2. Per germline, CDR1 DFQATT and CDR2 SNEGSKA (reference sequence). The CDR3 is 15 amino acids. Trimming cost V 3 bases and J 3 bases; bases outside gene matches: 8. The CDR3 coding sequence is TGCAGTGCTAGTGGGGACTACCCGAGCTACAATGAGCAGTTCTTC. Protein sequence: CSASGDYPSYNEQFF.

In regard to this clonotype: This may arise from a read error, as a much more abundant clone is one base away. This chain links TRBV28 with TRBJ1-2, with D possibly TRBD1 on 6 matching bases. Germline-derived CDR1 and CDR2 are MDHEN and SYDVKM. The CDR3 is 13 residues long. V was cut by 6 bases and J by 8 bases, with 16 bases left in between. The CDR3 DNA reads TGTGCCAGCAGCCTGCAGGGGCGGGAAGGCTACACCTTC. Its protein product is CASSLQGREGYTF.

V usage is TRBV28 and J usage is TRBJ1-6, with 7 bases lining up with TRBD1. In germline, CDR1 is MDHEN, CDR2 SYDVKM. CDR3 length: 13 amino acids. V lost 7 bases to trimming and J lost 18 bases; unmatched junction nucleotides: 15. The CDR3 DNA reads as TGTGCCAGCACCAGGCTAGGAGGGGGCACGGACCACTTT. This sequence encodes CASTRLGGGTDHF.

This clonotype was seen only a few times. V usage is TRBV28 and J usage is TRBJ2-7, with 8 bases identical to TRBD2. Trimming took 3 bases from V and 3 from J; bases not matched to a gene: 4. The germline CDR1 and CDR2 sequences are MDHEN and SYDVKM. This CDR3 is 14 amino acids long. The CDR3 is CASSLGTRDYEQYF. The CDR3 DNA follows: TGTGCCAGCAGTTTGGGGACTAGAGACTACGAGCAGTACTTC.

This clonotype showed up many times. The chain has TRBV6-5 and TRBJ2-5; D unclear. The ends were cut back, 0 bases at V and 2 bases at J, with 19 bases in the middle. There are 18 residues in the CDR3. Germline loops: CDR1 MNHEY, CDR2 SVGAGI. CDR3 in amino acids: CASSYSKFSFRLQETQYF. CDR3 DNA sequence: TGTGCCAGCAGTTACTCGAAATTTTCATTTCGTTTACAAGAGACCCAGTACTTC.

This clonotype was counted between two and nine times. The V and J genes are TRBV7-2 and TRBJ2-3, with TRBD1 as a possible D gene (6 bases). The CDR3 extends over 15 amino acids. Germline V CDR1 and CDR2: SGHTA, FQGNSA. Trimming removed 6 bases from V and 0 bases from J, with 13 bases in between. The CDR3 sequence: CASRWTATSTDTQYF. The CDR3 DNA reads TGTGCCAGCAGATGGACAGCAACTAGCACAGATACGCAGTATTTT.

This clonotype was found many times. A read error may account for a junction end that differs from germline. The rearrangement links TRBV7-7 to TRBJ2-1; D is perhaps TRBD2 (6 bases). This CDR3 has 16 amino acids. CDR1 SSHAT and CDR2 FNYEAQ come from the germline V gene (reference sequence). The DNA for the CDR3 is TGTGCTAGCAGCTCAAGCGGCGGGGTCTCCTACAATGAGCAGTTCTTC. Translation: CASSSSGGVSYNEQFF.

This clonotype was detected ten times or more. The chain couples TRBV10-3 to TRBJ1-5; TRBD1 agrees at 8 bases. CDR1 and CDR2 (germline): ENHRY, SYGVKD. The CDR3 length is 14 residues. J lost 5 bases, V lost 0 bases, and 0 bases had no gene match. The CDR3 region has the DNA TGTGCCATCAGTGAGTCGACAGGGGATCAGCCCCAGCATTTT. This translates into CAISESTGDQPQHF.

This clonotype appeared many times. The genes are TRBV12-3 or TRBV12-4 and TRBJ2-1; 10 bases line up with TRBD2. This CDR3 has 16 residues. Unmatched junction bases numbered 13, after V lost 6 bases and J lost 8 bases. As DNA, the CDR3 is TGTGCCAGCAGGCGAAATATAGCGGGAGGCTCTGATGAGCAGTTCTTC. Amino acid sequence: CASRRNIAGGSDEQFF.

Only a few counts were recorded for this clonotype. The chain has TRBV28 and TRBJ1-1; 7 nucleotides agree with TRBD1. With 8 bases clipped from V and 5 bases from J, the junction kept 11 bases outside the gene matches. The germline V gene has CDR1 MDHEN and CDR2 SYDVKM. The CDR3 runs 14 residues. CDR3 in amino acids: CASGVTGEWTEAFF. The CDR3 DNA reads TGTGCCAGCGGAGTAACAGGGGAATGGACTGAAGCTTTCTTT.

Many counts were recorded for this clonotype. V usage is TRBV27 and J usage is TRBJ2-7; TRBD1 aligns across 7 bases. The trim removed 2 bases at V and 5 bases at J, leaving 3 bases unmatched. The CDR3 runs 13 residues. CDR1 is MNHEY and CDR2 is SMNVEV in the germline V gene (reference sequence). The CDR3: CASSLATGNEQYF. CDR3 nucleotides: TGTGCCAGCAGTTTAGCGACAGGGAACGAGCAGTACTTC.

This clonotype occurred many times. The chain links TRBV12-3 or TRBV12-4 to TRBJ2-5; D possibly corresponds to TRBD2 (6 bases). V lost 1 base and J 13 bases, leaving 22 bases between the germline ends. CDR3 length: 15 amino acids. The CDR3 nucleotides are TGTGCCAGCAGTTTAGGGGGGACCCTAAGATGGGAGGCGTACTTC. Protein: CASSLGGTLRWEAYF.